This entry concerns a single T cell receptor (beta chain). This specimen belongs to a study of shared clonotypes between healthy human individuals. The V gene lost 5 bases and the J gene lost 3 bases, with 13 bases spanning the gap. Germline loops: CDR1 KGHSH, CDR2 LQKENI. The length of the CDR3 is 15 residues. Assay used: immunoSEQ multiplex PCR; TCRdb lists only in-frame clones, some missing. The top ten clones hold approximately 0.36% of a sample with about 2.4 million clones, approximately 93% of them seen once. The chain employs TRBV18 and TRBJ1-4; tentatively, D is TRBD1 (5 bases). The specimen was naive CD4+ T cells from PBMCs. The subset is: CD45RA+ positively selected. This receptor was identified in a man younger than 35 in good health. Some clones in this sample may be carry-over from other donors' samples. The chain's CDR3 is CASSTQGGPNEKLFF. The CDR3 region has the DNA TGTGCCAGCTCAACCCAGGGTGGGCCTAATGAAAAACTGTTTTTT.